A selection of T cell receptor beta chains follows, all from one sample in a study of T cell responses to AZD1222 COVID-19 vaccine. Data came from immunoSEQ multiplex PCR; TCRdb stores just in-frame clones and leaves some out. Seen here are roughly 120,000 clones, about nine tenths observed once, and the top ten hold less than 8.5%. The specimen comprised peripheral blood, sampled on day 0 of AZD1222 vaccination. The receptors shown here come from an adult in good health. The CDR3 runs from the conserved cysteine through the conserved F or W. The order of the fields is clone size, D gene, CDR3 length, J gene, V gene, CDR3 DNA, CDR3 protein. D genes are given only for firm matches. Only some rows state a clone size, as once, few, many or a class for expanded clones.

once | - | 14 | TRBJ1-4 | TRBV6-5 | TGTGCCAGCAGGACCGGGCAGTCTGGTGAAAAACTGTTTTTT | CASRTGQSGEKLFF
- | TRBD2 | 16 | TRBJ2-7 | TRBV6-2/TRBV6-3 | TGTGCCAGCAGTTACGCTCCTCCCGGGGGGGCCTACGAGCAGTACTTC | CASSYAPPGGAYEQYF
- | - | 15 | TRBJ1-2 | TRBV7-9 | TGTGCCAGCAGCTTAGGCCCCGGGACAAACTATGGCTACACCTTC | CASSLGPGTNYGYTF
- | - | 15 | TRBJ2-7 | TRBV6-5 | TGTGCCAGCAGTTACTCGAGGACGGGAGCCTACGAGCAGTACTTC | CASSYSRTGAYEQYF
- | - | 11 | TRBJ1-2 | TRBV2 | TGTGCCAGCAGCTCTGACTATGGCTACACCTTC | CASSSDYGYTF
- | - | 15 | TRBJ1-2 | TRBV11-2 | TGTGCCAGCAGCTTAGAAAGTGCGGAAATCTATGGCTACACCTTC | CASSLESAEIYGYTF
- | - | 14 | TRBJ1-2 | TRBV7-3 | TGTGCCAGCAGCCTTGAGGCGGGAAACTATGGCTACACCTTC | CASSLEAGNYGYTF
- | TRBD2 | 13 | TRBJ2-5 | TRBV3-1/TRBV3-2 | TGTGCCAGCAGCCAGGCGGGGGGAGAGACCCAGTACTTC | CASSQAGGETQYF
once | - | 14 | TRBJ1-1 | TRBV4-1 | TGCGCCAGCAGCCAAGACGCAGGGCCCACTGAAGCTTTCTTT | CASSQDAGPTEAFF
- | - | 13 | TRBJ1-1 | TRBV5-1 | TGCGCCAGCAGCTTGAGGCAGGGAACTGAAGCTTTCTTT | CASSLRQGTEAFF
- | - | 11 | TRBJ2-3 | TRBV19 | TGTGCCACTGGTGGCGCAGATACGCAGTATTTT | CATGGADTQYF
- | - | 13 | TRBJ2-5 | TRBV15 | TGTGCCACCAGCCCCCGACAGCTGGGGACCCAGTACTTC | CATSPRQLGTQYF
- | - | 14 | TRBJ1-4 | TRBV5-1 | TGCGCCAGCAGCCCTGGGACGGGTAATGAAAAACTGTTTTTT | CASSPGTGNEKLFF
- | TRBD1 | 15 | TRBJ1-1 | TRBV6-4 | TGTGCCAGCAGAACCGGGACAGATCTCGGGACGGTAGCTTTCTTT | CASRTGTDLGTVAFF
- | - | 16 | TRBJ2-1 | TRBV5-4 | TGTGCCAGCAGCCCCGGCGGCGCCACTTCCTACAATGAGCAGTTCTTC | CASSPGGATSYNEQFF
- | TRBD1 | 16 | TRBJ2-2 | TRBV19 | TGTGCCAGTAGTCGCCGACAGGGGGCGGACACCGGGGAGCTGTTTTTT | CASSRRQGADTGELFF
- | - | 13 | TRBJ2-7 | TRBV6-5 | TGTGCCAGCAAAACCGGGGAAATCTACGAGCAGTACTTC | CASKTGEIYEQYF
- | TRBD1 | 15 | TRBJ1-2 | TRBV4-1 | TGCGCCAGCAGCCAAGGAGGGACAGGGGAGTATGGCTACACCTTC | CASSQGGTGEYGYTF
- | - | 14 | TRBJ1-2 | TRBV10-3 | TGTGCCATCAGTGAGGGAGGACCGATCTATGGCTACACCTTC | CAISEGGPIYGYTF
- | - | 14 | TRBJ1-1 | TRBV7-2 | TGTGCCAGCAGCTTTTCGGGGGAATACACTGAAGCTTTCTTT | CASSFSGEYTEAFF
- | TRBD1 | 14 | TRBJ2-1 | TRBV5-1 | TGCGCCAGCAGCCCGGGACAGGGTTCGGGTGAGCAGTTCTTC | CASSPGQGSGEQFF
- | - | 16 | TRBJ2-6 | TRBV4-2 | TGTGCCAGCAGCCGGGCAGAGGGTACCGGGGCCAACGTCCTGACTTTC | CASSRAEGTGANVLTF
- | - | 14 | TRBJ1-2 | TRBV3-1/TRBV3-2 | TGTGCCAGCAGCCCGGACAGACAATCCGCGACTTACACCTTC | CASSPDRQSATYTF
- | TRBD2 | 18 | TRBJ2-7 | TRBV27 | TGTGCCAGCAGTTTATCCGTGTTGGCTAGCGGGAGGGCCGGAGAGCAGTACTTC | CASSLSVLASGRAGEQYF
- | - | 16 | TRBJ1-1 | TRBV18 | TGTGCCAGCTCACTAGTCCGGCAGGGACTTGGGACTGAAGCTTTCTTT | CASSLVRQGLGTEAFF
- | TRBD2 | 17 | TRBJ2-5 | TRBV4-2 | TGTGCCAGCAGCCAAGATCTGAGCGGGGGGGGCATAGAGACCCAGTACTTC | CASSQDLSGGGIETQYF
- | - | 12 | TRBJ1-5 | TRBV29-1 | TGCAGCGTTGGTTCACCCAATCAGCCCCAGCATTTT | CSVGSPNQPQHF
- | - | 14 | TRBJ1-5 | TRBV7-2 | TGTGCCAGCAGCTTAAAAAAGGGAGACCAGCCCCAGCATTTT | CASSLKKGDQPQHF
- | TRBD2 | 15 | TRBJ2-7 | TRBV6-2/TRBV6-3 | TGTGCCAGCAGCTCCGGGACTAGTTTCTCCTACGAGCAGTACTTC | CASSSGTSFSYEQYF
- | - | 14 | TRBJ1-1 | TRBV2 | TGTGCCAGCAGTGCGCAGGTATTGGACACTGAAGCTTTCTTT | CASSAQVLDTEAFF
- | TRBD1 | 15 | TRBJ2-7 | TRBV6-5 | TGTGCCAGCAGTTACGCCGGGACAGGACTCTACGAGCAGTACTTC | CASSYAGTGLYEQYF
- | - | 16 | TRBJ1-1 | TRBV7-2 | TGTGCCAGCAGCTTACTATGGCAGGGGTCGGGCACTGAAGCTTTCTTT | CASSLLWQGSGTEAFF
- | - | 15 | TRBJ2-1 | TRBV7-9 | TGTGCCAGCAGCTTGAGAGTGGGAACCTACAATGAGCAGTTCTTC | CASSLRVGTYNEQFF
- | - | 15 | TRBJ1-1 | TRBV11-1 | TGTGCCAGCAGCTTATTGGGGGCTGGGAACACTGAAGCTTTCTTT | CASSLLGAGNTEAFF
- | - | 15 | TRBJ1-5 | TRBV24-1 | TGTGCCACCAGTGACCCAGGGGTCGGGGATCAGCCCCAGCATTTT | CATSDPGVGDQPQHF
- | TRBD1 | 13 | TRBJ2-7 | TRBV13 | TGTGCCAGCAGCTTAGGGACAGGGCTGACAGTAGAATTC | CASSLGTGLTVEF
- | - | 15 | TRBJ2-2 | TRBV6-6 | TGTGCCAGCACCCCCAGGGGGGGGAACACCGGGGAGCTGTTTTTT | CASTPRGGNTGELFF
- | - | 14 | TRBJ1-3 | TRBV3-1/TRBV3-2 | TGTGCCAGCAGCCGACAAATCTCAGGAAACACCATATATTTT | CASSRQISGNTIYF
- | TRBD2 | 15 | TRBJ2-2 | TRBV2 | TGTGCCAGCAGTCAAACTAGCGTCAACACCGGGGAGCTGTTTTTT | CASSQTSVNTGELFF
medium-sized | TRBD1 | 15 | TRBJ2-7 | TRBV10-3 | TGTGCCATCAGTGAGTCCCAGGACAGGGGGCACGAGCAGTACTTC | CAISESQDRGHEQYF
- | - | 12 | TRBJ1-2 | TRBV9 | TGTGCCAGCAGCGCGCAGGCTTCGGGCTACACCTTC | CASSAQASGYTF
- | TRBD1 | 15 | TRBJ1-6 | TRBV7-9 | TGTGCCAGCAGCTTCGGGACAGGGCAGAACTCACCCCTCCACTTT | CASSFGTGQNSPLHF
few | - | 18 | TRBJ1-1 | TRBV6-2/TRBV6-3 | TGTGCCAGCAGTTCCCAGCTTTGGTGGGGGGCGGAGAACACTGAAGCTTTCTTT | CASSSQLWWGAENTEAFF
- | - | 13 | TRBJ1-1 | TRBV18 | TGTGCCAGCTCGTCGGGACAGAACACTGAAGCTTTCTTT | CASSSGQNTEAFF
- | TRBD2 | 16 | TRBJ2-7 | TRBV29-1 | TGCAGCGTTTTAGGACTAGCGGGGGGCCCGTCCTACGAGCAGTACTTC | CSVLGLAGGPSYEQYF
- | - | 14 | TRBJ1-2 | TRBV5-1 | TGCGCCAGCACCCACTCGGGGGACCTTGAGGGCTACACCTTC | CASTHSGDLEGYTF
- | - | 17 | TRBJ2-7 | TRBV18 | TGTGCCAGCTCACACAATTCAGGGGGGTATACCCCCTACGAGCAGTACTTC | CASSHNSGGYTPYEQYF
- | TRBD1 | 18 | TRBJ2-6 | TRBV5-1 | TGCGCCAGCAGCTTGGCTGGGACAGGGGGATCTGGGGCCAACGTCCTGACTTTC | CASSLAGTGGSGANVLTF
few | - | 12 | TRBJ2-5 | TRBV25-1 | TGTGCCAGCAGTAGGGAGTGGGAGACCCAGTACTTC | CASSREWETQYF
- | TRBD1 | 16 | TRBJ1-5 | TRBV2 | TGTGCCAGCAGTAAAGACAGGGATCGGACCGATCAGCCCCAGCATTTT | CASSKDRDRTDQPQHF
once | - | 15 | TRBJ1-2 | TRBV18 | TGTGCCAGCTCACGCGGGAGTAGTTCTAACTATGGCTACACCTTC | CASSRGSSSNYGYTF
- | - | 13 | TRBJ1-2 | TRBV3-1/TRBV3-2 | TGTGCCAGCAGCCACGACAAAGTCGGTGGCTACACCTTC | CASSHDKVGGYTF
- | - | 16 | TRBJ1-4 | TRBV3-1/TRBV3-2 | TGTGCCAGCAGCCAACTTACCGGACGGGATAATGAAAAACTGTTTTTT | CASSQLTGRDNEKLFF
- | - | 13 | TRBJ1-2 | TRBV12-3/TRBV12-4 | TGTGCCAGCAGTTTTCAGGGGACCTATGGCTACACCTTC | CASSFQGTYGYTF
- | - | 15 | TRBJ1-2 | TRBV27 | TGTGCCAGCAGCCTAAACCGGGACCCCAACGGTGGCTACACCTTC | CASSLNRDPNGGYTF
- | - | 13 | TRBJ1-2 | TRBV18 | TGTGCCAGCTCCCTTGACGGAGACTATGGCTACACCTTC | CASSLDGDYGYTF
- | - | 15 | TRBJ1-2 | TRBV4-3 | TGCGCCAGCAGCCAAGGCAGCAATCCAAACTATGGCTACACCTTC | CASSQGSNPNYGYTF
- | - | 15 | TRBJ2-7 | TRBV6-5 | TGTGCCAGCAGTTACTCGCGGCAGGGCGGTTACGAGCAGTACTTC | CASSYSRQGGYEQYF
- | TRBD2 | 15 | TRBJ2-1 | TRBV7-6 | TGTGCCAGCAGCTCTCTGGGGGGGAGCTCGAATGAGCAGTTCTTC | CASSSLGGSSNEQFF
- | - | 14 | TRBJ1-2 | TRBV27 | TGTGCCAGCAGTTCCCCCACCCAGGCTTGGGGCTACACCTTC | CASSSPTQAWGYTF